Following are 31 T cell receptor beta chains from one sample sequenced in a study of shared clonotypes between healthy human individuals. Generated by immunoSEQ multiplex PCR, the TCRdb table keeps only in-frame clones and is missing some. The table shows over a million clones, with about 80% occurring only once. The specimen sequenced was memory CD4+ T cells from PBMCs. Indicated subset: CD45RA-negative fraction. Receptors originate from a man between 18 and 35 years old in good health. Some clones in this sample may be carry-over from other donors' samples.

V usage is TRBV30 and J usage is TRBJ2-7; maybe TRBD1 (7 bases). V was clipped by 1 base and J by 6 bases, with 10 bases between them. Germline CDR1 is GTSNPN and CDR2 is SVGIG (reference sequence). The CDR3 contains 12 residues. The CDR3 DNA sequence: TGTGCCTGGAGTGCCCAGGGGGGCGAGCAGTACTTC. Encoded protein: CAWSAQGGEQYF.

The genes are TRBV5-1 and TRBJ2-3; the D gene is possibly TRBD2 (6 bases). V shed 4 bases and J shed 1 base, with 16 bases lying between them. The CDR3 totals 16 residues. Germline V lookup: CDR1 SGHRS, CDR2 YFSETQ. CDR3 nucleotides: TGCGCCAGCAGCCCACGCCCGGGACTCCGCACAGATACGCAGTATTTT. Translation gives CASSPRPGLRTDTQYF.

This chain uses TRBV27 with TRBJ2-1; 10 nucleotides agree with TRBD2. The germline V gene encodes CDR1 MNHEY and CDR2 SMNVEV (reference sequence). The CDR3 runs 16 residues. V gave up 1 base and J gave up 9 bases; unmatched junction bases: 9. The DNA for the CDR3 is TGTGCCAGCAGTTTATATCGTGGGACTAGCGAGGTTGAGCAGTTCTTC. Translation gives CASSLYRGTSEVEQFF.

The chain is built from TRBV28 and TRBJ2-7, with a weak D call TRBD1 (6 bases). The CDR3 length is 12 residues. V was pared by 6 bases and J by 0 bases, with 6 bases between. Germline CDR1 and CDR2: MDHEN and SYDVKM. CDR3 amino acids: CASRQGSYEQYF. In DNA, the CDR3 is TGTGCCAGCAGACAGGGCTCCTACGAGCAGTACTTC.

This chain connects TRBV2 to TRBJ1-5, with D unresolved. This CDR3 has 15 residues. Per germline, CDR1 SNHLY and CDR2 FYNNEI. The V and J ends lost 3 bases and 0 bases respectively, with 9 bases between them. The CDR3 coding sequence is TGTGCCAGCAGTGAGCGGAAATCTAGCAATCAGCCCCAGCATTTT. Translated: CASSERKSSNQPQHF.

The chain couples TRBV18 to TRBJ1-1, with D unresolved. This CDR3 has 14 amino acids. The germline V gene encodes CDR1 KGHSH and CDR2 LQKENI. Trimming stripped 6 bases from V and 5 bases from J, with 16 bases between. The CDR3 region is CASSASGLGTEAFF. The CDR3 DNA sequence: TGTGCCAGCTCCGCCTCTGGGTTAGGTACTGAAGCTTTCTTT.

The chain carries TRBV6-5 and TRBJ2-7; TRBD2 agrees at 7 bases. J lost 0 bases, V lost 0 bases, and 5 bases had no gene match. CDR1 is MNHEY and CDR2 is SVGAGI in the germline V gene. This CDR3 spans 16 amino acids. CDR3 sequence: CASSYSLGRVSYEQYF. The CDR3 bases are TGTGCCAGCAGTTACTCTTTAGGGAGGGTCTCCTACGAGCAGTACTTC.

This chain connects TRBV4-3 to TRBJ2-3; 12 nucleotides match TRBD2. Germline V lookup: CDR1 LGHNA, CDR2 YSLEER. J gave up 5 bases and V 1 base, and 4 bases lay outside the gene matches. CDR3 length equals 16 residues. The CDR3 nucleotides read TGCGCCAGCAGCCAAGGGCTAGCGGGAGGGGGAGATACGCAGTATTTT. It yields the protein CASSQGLAGGGDTQYF.

The genes are TRBV11-2 and TRBJ2-5; D uncertain. Germline V gene data show CDR1 as SGHAT and CDR2 as FQNNGV. V lost 5 bases and J 1 base, leaving 17 bases between the germline ends. This CDR3 region has 16 residues. CDR3 DNA sequence: TGTGCCAGCAGCAAACCACCTCCCAGGCCCCAAGAGACCCAGTACTTC. Its protein product is CASSKPPPRPQETQYF.

Details on this clone: A far more abundant clone sits one base away, making this likely a read error. In DNA form, the CDR3 reads TGTGCCAGCAGCTTAGACGACTACAATGAGCAGTTCTTC. Its translation: CASSLDDYNEQFF. This chain connects TRBV7-3 to TRBJ2-1; D unresolved. Germline V gene sequence: CDR1 SGHTA, CDR2 FQGTGA. The CDR3 covers 13 residues. Trimming cost V 2 bases and J 3 bases, with 5 bases left between them.

The V gene is TRBV28, the J gene TRBJ1-2; D remains unclear. V was clipped by 5 bases and J by 6 bases, with 16 bases between them. The CDR3 has 14 residues. Germline assignment: CDR1 MDHEN and CDR2 SYDVKM. CDR3 coding DNA: TGTGCCAGCAGTACGCGTAGAGGGTCGGATGGCTACACCTTC. This codes for CASSTRRGSDGYTF.

The V gene is TRBV7-7, the J gene TRBJ2-5; D not certain. The CDR3 totals 14 residues. Trimming shortened V by 3 bases and J by 2 bases, and 10 bases separated the two germline ends. Germline assignment: CDR1 SSHAT and CDR2 FNYEAQ (reference sequence). CDR3 amino acids: CASSFLSGQETQYF. CDR3 DNA: TGTGCCAGCAGCTTCCTGAGTGGGCAAGAGACCCAGTACTTC.

Points on this clone: A read error may explain this, as a much larger clone is one base away. This rearrangement joins TRBV6-1 to TRBJ1-5; 8 bases are shared with TRBD1. The germline gives CDR1 MNHNS, CDR2 SASEGT. V was clipped by 5 bases and J by 4 bases; unmatched bases: 7. This CDR3 is built from 15 residues. The DNA for the CDR3 is TGTGCCAGCAGTCTAGACAGGGGCGGGAATCAGCCCCAGCATTTT. It specifies CASSLDRGGNQPQHF.

This chain links TRBV10-2 with TRBJ2-7; 12 bases match TRBD2. Germline V CDR1 and CDR2: WSHSY, SAAADI. The CDR3 totals 19 residues. V lost 3 bases and J lost 2; bases outside the gene matches: 14. CDR3 DNA: TGCGCCAGCAGTGATACTACTAGCGGGAGGCCCGCCGAAGCCTACGAGCAGTACTTC. This codes for CASSDTTSGRPAEAYEQYF.

This rearrangement joins TRBV4-2 to TRBJ1-2; 7 nucleotides line up with TRBD1. The J segment lost 6 bases and the V segment lost 4 bases, leaving 5 bases of the junction unmatched. CDR3 length: 13 residues. Germline V CDR1 and CDR2: LGHNA, YNFKEQ. The CDR3: CASSRVTGDGYTF. CDR3 in DNA: TGTGCCAGCAGCCGAGTCACAGGGGATGGCTACACCTTC.

This clone has a single count. The chain couples TRBV6-5 to TRBJ2-7; no clear D. This CDR3 is built from 15 residues. V was trimmed by 2 bases and J by 7 bases, leaving 18 bases between them. Germline CDR1 MNHEY, CDR2 SVGAGI. Written as DNA, the CDR3 is TGTGCCAGCAGTTACGCAGGCCATCTACGATCTGAGCAGTACTTC. It yields the protein CASSYAGHLRSEQYF.

Only a few counts were recorded for this clone. The chain has TRBV7-8 and TRBJ2-5, with TRBD1 matching over 7 bases. The J segment lost 3 bases and the V segment lost 2 bases, leaving 15 bases of the junction unmatched. The CDR3 is 18 amino acids. Per germline, CDR1 SGHVS and CDR2 FQNEAQ. The CDR3 is CASSLPSSTGHNEETQYF. CDR3 bases: TGTGCCAGCAGCTTACCCTCGTCGACAGGGCACAACGAAGAGACCCAGTACTTC.

The count of this clone is one. The chain links TRBV4-1 to TRBJ1-1; TRBD1 matches at 7 bases. Per germline, CDR1 MGHRA and CDR2 YSYEKL. The ends lost 1 base at V and 6 bases at J; junction bases unmatched: 2. The CDR3 runs to 13 residues. CDR3 sequence reads: CASSQGGTAEAFF. For the CDR3, the DNA is TGCGCCAGCAGCCAAGGCGGGACAGCTGAAGCTTTCTTT.

The chain combines TRBV7-2 with TRBJ2-7; D gene ambiguous. The CDR3 is made up of 14 amino acids. V was trimmed by 3 bases and J by 3 bases, leaving 12 bases between them. CDR1 SGHTA and CDR2 FQGNSA come from the germline V gene. The CDR3 loop is CASSLGRKSYEQYF. The CDR3 coding sequence is TGTGCCAGCAGCTTGGGCAGAAAGAGCTACGAGCAGTACTTC.

As DNA, the CDR3 is TGTGCCAGCAGTTACTCGAGCTTACCTGGCGAGACCCAGTACTTC. This sequence encodes CASSYSSLPGETQYF. This rearrangement joins TRBV6-6 to TRBJ2-5; D call uncertain. V shed 0 bases and J shed 5 bases, with 13 bases lying between them. The CDR3 spans 15 residues. Looked up from germline, CDR1 is MNHNY and CDR2 is SVGAGI (reference sequence).

The CDR3 bases are TGTGCCAGCAGCGCCTGGGGGCGGGATGTTGAGCAGTACTTC. Protein sequence: CASSAWGRDVEQYF. This chain uses TRBV5-6 with TRBJ2-7; D possibly uses TRBD1 or TRBD2 (6 bases each). This CDR3 contains 14 residues. V lost 4 bases to trimming and J lost 7 bases, with 18 bases between them. Germline lookup yields CDR1 SGHDT and CDR2 YYEEEE.

The chain is built from TRBV11-3 and TRBJ2-7; TRBD1 agrees at 11 bases. Trimming removed 5 bases from V and 3 bases from J; junction bases left unmatched: 6. The CDR3 is made up of 15 amino acids. In germline, CDR1 is SGHNT, CDR2 YENEEA. CDR3 DNA sequence: TGTGCCAGCAGCCCCGGACAGGGGGCGTACTACGAGCAGTACTTC. The encoded protein is CASSPGQGAYYEQYF.

The V call is TRBV7-9, the J call TRBJ1-2; D remains unclear. The CDR3 runs to 14 residues. V was trimmed by 5 bases and J by 2 bases, leaving 12 bases between them. The germline gives CDR1 SEHNR, CDR2 FQNEAQ (reference sequence). Here the CDR3 reads CASSVGPGNYGYTF. The DNA of the CDR3 is TGTGCCAGCAGCGTAGGCCCCGGCAACTATGGCTACACCTTC.

The V call is TRBV5-1, the J call TRBJ2-2; 7 nucleotides agree with TRBD2. J was trimmed by 3 bases and V by 8 bases; bases with no gene match: 7. The CDR3 is 14 amino acids. Germline V gene lookup returns CDR1 SGHRS and CDR2 YFSETQ. The CDR3 nucleotides are TGCGCCAGTTCAGGACTAGATTACACCGGGGAGCTGTTTTTT. Translating gives CASSGLDYTGELFF.

The table lists this clone with a few counts. The sample carries other DNA sequences with the same CDR3. J is TRBJ2-1 and V is TRBV4-2, with 9 bases aligning to TRBD2. The CDR3 is made up of 19 amino acids. V was clipped by 0 bases and J by 6 bases; unmatched bases: 15. In germline, CDR1 is LGHNA, CDR2 YNFKEQ. The CDR3 DNA is TGTGCCAGCAGCCAAGAGAACTTCGCTAGCGGGAAGTCGAGCAATGAGCAGTTCTTC. This gives the protein CASSQENFASGKSSNEQFF.

A word on this clone: The sample holds other DNA sequences that translate to the same CDR3. V is TRBV2 and J is TRBJ2-7, with TRBD2 identical over 12 bases. The V and J ends lost 6 bases and 1 base, in that order; junction bases with no gene match: 4. This CDR3 region has 15 residues. Germline-derived CDR1 and CDR2 are SNHLY and FYNNEI. CDR3 bases: TGTGCCAGCAGCGTACTAGCGGGAGGTTCCTACGAGCAGTACTTC. It translates to CASSVLAGGSYEQYF. The full variable domain, rest sourced from reference TRBV2 and TRBJ2-7, is EPEVTQTPSHQVTQMGQEVILRCVPISNHLYFYWYRQILGQKVEFLVSFYNNEISEKSEIFDDQFSVERPDGSNFTLKIRSTKLEDSAMYFCASSVLAGGSYEQYFGPGTRLTVT.

The chain links TRBV28 to TRBJ1-3, with 7 bases lining up with TRBD1. From germline, CDR1 is MDHEN and CDR2 SYDVKM. This CDR3 is 15 amino acids long. Trimming at V came to 7 bases and at J to 6 bases, leaving 12 bases not matched to a gene. The CDR3 coding sequence is TGTGCCAGCACCGGAGGGTCAGGGGGTAAAAACACCATATATTTT. Translating gives CASTGGSGGKNTIYF.

This chain joins TRBV19 and TRBJ1-4; 8 nucleotides align to TRBD1. The J segment lost 8 bases and the V segment lost 5 bases, leaving 7 bases of the junction unmatched. The length of the CDR3 is 14 residues. Germline assignment: CDR1 LNHDA and CDR2 SQIVND (reference sequence). For the CDR3, the DNA is TGTGCCAGTAGTCTCGGACAGGGACGCGAAAAACTGTTTTTT. Protein product: CASSLGQGREKLFF.

The chain recombines TRBV5-1 with TRBJ2-2, with D unresolved. This CDR3 is 13 amino acids long. In germline, CDR1 is SGHRS, CDR2 YFSETQ. The germline V and J ends were trimmed by 6 bases and 7 bases, with 13 bases remaining between them. Here the CDR3 DNA reads TGCGCCAGCACTCCAAGGGTGGGCGGGGAGCTGTTTTTT. It is translated as CASTPRVGGELFF.

Notes on this clone: Only one base separates this from a far larger clonotype, so it likely reflects a read error. The sample has other DNA sequences that encode this CDR3 too. The chain has TRBV28 and TRBJ2-3; D gene unclear. V lost 6 bases, J lost 2 bases, and 3 bases lay in between. The CDR3 length is 11 residues. Looked up from germline, CDR1 is MDHEN and CDR2 is SYDVKM. In nucleotides, the CDR3 is TGTGCCAGCAGCACCACAGATACGCAGTATTTT. This translates into CASSTTDTQYF.

The genes are TRBV7-9 and TRBJ2-7, with 11 bases that match TRBD2. The CDR3 spans 14 residues. Germline assignment: CDR1 SEHNR and CDR2 FQNEAQ (reference sequence). V shed 5 bases and J 1 base; nucleotides not matched to a gene: 1. As DNA, the CDR3 is TGTGCCAGCAGCCGACTAGCGGGGTCCTACGAGCAGTACTTC. It codes for CASSRLAGSYEQYF.